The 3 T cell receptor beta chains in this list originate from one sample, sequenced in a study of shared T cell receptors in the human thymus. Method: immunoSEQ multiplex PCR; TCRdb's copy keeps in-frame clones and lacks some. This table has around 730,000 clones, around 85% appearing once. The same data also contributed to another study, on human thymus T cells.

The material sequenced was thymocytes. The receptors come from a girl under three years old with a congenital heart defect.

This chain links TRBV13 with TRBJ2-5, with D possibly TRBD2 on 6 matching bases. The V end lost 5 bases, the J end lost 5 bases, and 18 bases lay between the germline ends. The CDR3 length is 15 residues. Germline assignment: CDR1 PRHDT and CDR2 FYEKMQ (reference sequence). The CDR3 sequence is CASSTSLATAETQYF. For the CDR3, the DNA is TGTGCCAGCAGCACCTCGCTAGCGACAGCGGAGACCCAGTACTTC.

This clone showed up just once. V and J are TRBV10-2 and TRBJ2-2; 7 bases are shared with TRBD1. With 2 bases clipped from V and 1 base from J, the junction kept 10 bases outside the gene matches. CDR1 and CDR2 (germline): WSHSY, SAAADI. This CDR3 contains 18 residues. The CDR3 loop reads CASSEVGQATGNTGELFF. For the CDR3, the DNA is TGCGCCAGCAGTGAGGTAGGACAGGCAACGGGGAACACCGGGGAGCTGTTTTTT.

The CDR3 DNA reads as TGCAGCGTTGCCCCGTCGACTGAAGCTTTCTTT. Its protein product is CSVAPSTEAFF. J is TRBJ1-1 and V is TRBV29-1, with D unresolved. Looked up from germline, CDR1 is SQVTM and CDR2 is ANQGSEA. The CDR3 length is 11 residues. The germline V and J ends were trimmed by 4 bases and 5 bases, with 8 bases remaining between them. The whole variable domain, remainder taken from reference TRBV29-1 and TRBJ1-1, is SAVISQKPSRDICQRGTSLTIQCQVDSQVTMMFWYRQQPGQSLTLIATANQGSEATYESGFVIDKFPISRPNLTFSTLTVSNMSPEDSSIYLCSVAPSTEAFFGQGTRLTVV.